This T cell receptor (beta chain) was sequenced in a study of blood T cells in healthy people across ages. Using a J-beta primer mix together with a sample-barcoded 5' primer, a second PCR was run for roughly 6 to 12 cycles. TCRdb fed the 5' RACE reads into MiXCR, producing one record per CDR3 protein. The data contain fewer than 900,000 distinct CDR3 sequences, 40% to 45% of them singletons. For this clonotype: Its antigen remains unknown.

In germline, CDR1 is MNHNY, CDR2 SVGAGI (reference sequence). The CDR3 loop spans 16 amino acids. V lost 4 bases, J lost 2 bases, and 8 bases stayed unmatched. Whole-study findings and limits: Naive T cell percentage strongly correlated with TCR beta diversity. Unsorted PBMC material precluded a definitive naive versus antigen-experienced comparison. The study found more naive CD4+ cells and higher diversity in long-lived than aged donors.

Source material: blood. The receptor's source is a woman aged 60 to 75 in good health. The V call is TRBV6-6, the J call TRBJ2-5; 9 nucleotides align to TRBD1. As DNA, the CDR3 is TGTGCCAGCAGTTCGGAAATCGGGACAGGGCAAGAGACCCAGTACTTC. This translates into CASSSEIGTGQETQYF.